This TCR beta chain is drawn from a study of response to subunit inactivated influenza vaccine. The CDR3 totals 16 residues. V trimming: 1 base; J trimming: 3 bases; junction bases outside the gene matches: 2. From germline, CDR1 is SGHTA and CDR2 FQGNSA. Findings and limits, study-wide: After each seasonal influenza vaccination, few new T cells are recruited, the authors suggested.

Regarding this clonotype: The antigen remains undetermined.

TCRdb called the RT-PCR reads again in MiXCR, with one record for every CDR3 protein. This sample carries roughly 760,000 distinct CDR3 sequences, 21% of them seen once, and the ten largest clones take roughly 10%. Sequencing used PBMCs from blood, obtained approximately 5 days after vaccination. The origin of this receptor is a man aged 50-60 years who received an inactivated influenza vaccine. This chain joins TRBV7-2 and TRBJ2-1; 11 nucleotides match TRBD1. CDR3 sequence: CASSLGGTGGYNEQFF. The CDR3 DNA reads as TGTGCCAGCAGCTTAGGAGGGACAGGGGGCTACAATGAGCAGTTCTTC.